Described below is a single TCR beta chain sequence and its context. The data were taken from a study of shared clonotypes between healthy human individuals. Study as a whole: Participating donors consisted of two women and a few men aged 18 to 49. Per donor, CD8 memory used one plate, CD8 naive used two, CD4 memory used three and CD4 naive used three.

The germline V and J ends were trimmed by 2 bases and 7 bases, with 0 bases remaining between them. Germline CDR1 reads SEHNR; CDR2 reads FQNEAQ (reference sequence). This CDR3 is 10 amino acids long. The input for sorted-subset replicate PCRs was about 0.2 ug DNA, 25,000 to 35,000 T cell genomes. Sequencing used immunoSEQ multiplex PCR; TCRdb keeps in-frame clones, though not all of them. The sample gives roughly 2.6 million clones, more than 90% of which show up once; under 0.15% is in the top ten. From CD4+ cells came CD45RA+ naive and CD45RA-negative memory subsets. The receptor was derived from a man aged 18 to 30 in good health. The chain employs TRBV7-9 and TRBJ1-3, with D hard to call. The sample was naive CD4+ T cells sorted from blood. Subset here: CD45RA+ positively selected. CDR3 region: CASSLNTIYF. The DNA of the CDR3 is TGTGCCAGCAGCTTAAACACCATATATTTT.